This T cell receptor (beta chain) was retrieved from a study of control samples from healthy donors and cancer patients. Generated by immunoSEQ multiplex PCR, the TCRdb table keeps only in-frame clones and is missing some. The table lists more than 150,000 clones, 90% to 95% of them singletons. The V gene's germline CDR1 is SGHVS and CDR2 FNYEAQ. The CDR3 runs 16 residues. The junction had 14 bases not matched to a gene; V was cut back by 5 bases and J by 7 bases. The material sequenced was blood. This chain uses TRBV7-6 with TRBJ2-7; 10 nucleotides line up with TRBD1. The origin of this receptor is a woman between 25 and 40 years old in good health. CDR3 protein: CASSPGPRQGAGEQYF. The CDR3 nucleotides are TGTGCCAGCAGCCCGGGCCCGCGACAGGGGGCGGGGGAGCAGTACTTC. Looking up the rest from reference TRBV7-6 and TRBJ2-7 gives the full variable domain: GAGVSQSPRYKVTKRGQDVALRCDPISGHVSLYWYRQALGQGPEFLTYFNYEAQQDKSGLPNDRFSAERPEGSISTLTIQRTEQRDSAMYRCASSPGPRQGAGEQYFGPGTRLTVT.